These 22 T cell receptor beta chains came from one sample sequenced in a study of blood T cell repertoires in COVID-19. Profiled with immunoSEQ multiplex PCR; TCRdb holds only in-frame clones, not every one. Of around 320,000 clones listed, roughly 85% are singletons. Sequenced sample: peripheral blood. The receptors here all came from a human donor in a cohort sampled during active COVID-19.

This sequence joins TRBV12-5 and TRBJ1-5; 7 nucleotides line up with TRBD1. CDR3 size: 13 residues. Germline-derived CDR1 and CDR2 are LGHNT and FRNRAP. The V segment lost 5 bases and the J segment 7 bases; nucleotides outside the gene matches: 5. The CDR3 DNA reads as TGTGCTAGTGGTGACAGGGACCGCCAGCCCCAGCATTTT. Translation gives CASGDRDRQPQHF. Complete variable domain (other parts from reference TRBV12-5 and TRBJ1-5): DARVTQTPRHKVTEMGQEVTMRCQPILGHNTVFWYRQTMMQGLELLAYFRNRAPLDDSGMPKDRFSAEMPDATLATLKIQPSEPRDSAVYFCASGDRDRQPQHFGDGTRLSIL.

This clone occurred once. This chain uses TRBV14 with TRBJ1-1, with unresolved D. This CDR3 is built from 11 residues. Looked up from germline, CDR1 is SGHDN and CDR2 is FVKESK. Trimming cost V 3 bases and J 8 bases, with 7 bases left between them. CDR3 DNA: TGTGCCAGCAGCCAGAGCGGAGAAGCTTTCTTT. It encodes CASSQSGEAFF.

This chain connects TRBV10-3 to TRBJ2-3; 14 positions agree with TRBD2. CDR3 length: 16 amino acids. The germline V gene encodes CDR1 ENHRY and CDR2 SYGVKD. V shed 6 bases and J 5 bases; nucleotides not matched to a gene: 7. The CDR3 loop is CAIRTSGGAFGDTQYF. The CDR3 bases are TGTGCCATCAGGACTAGCGGGGGGGCCTTTGGAGATACGCAGTATTTT.

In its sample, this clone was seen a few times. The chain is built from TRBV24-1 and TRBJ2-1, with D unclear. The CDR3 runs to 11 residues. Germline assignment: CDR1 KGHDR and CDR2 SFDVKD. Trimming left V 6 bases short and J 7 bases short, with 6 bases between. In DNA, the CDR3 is TGTGCCACCAGTCAGGTTAATGAGCAGTTCTTC. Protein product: CATSQVNEQFF.

CDR3 amino acids: CASRTPDHRNSGNTIYF. CDR3 nucleotides: TGTGCCAGCAGGACACCCGATCACAGAAACTCTGGAAACACCATATATTTT. This chain uses TRBV7-6 with TRBJ1-3; no reliable D call. CDR3 length: 17 amino acids. V gave up 6 bases and J gave up 0 bases, with 18 bases separating them. Germline loops: CDR1 SGHVS, CDR2 FNYEAQ.

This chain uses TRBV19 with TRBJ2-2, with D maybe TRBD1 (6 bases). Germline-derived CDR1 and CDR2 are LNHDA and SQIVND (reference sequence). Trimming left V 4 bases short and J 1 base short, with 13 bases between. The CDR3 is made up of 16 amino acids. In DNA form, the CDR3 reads TGTGCCAGTAGTAGAGGACAGTTATTGAACACCGGGGAGCTGTTTTTT. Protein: CASSRGQLLNTGELFF. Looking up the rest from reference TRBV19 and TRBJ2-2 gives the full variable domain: DGGITQSPKYLFRKEGQNVTLSCEQNLNHDAMYWYRQDPGQGLRLIYYSQIVNDFQKGDIAEGYSVSREKKESFPLTVTSAQKNPTAFYLCASSRGQLLNTGELFFGEGSRLTVL.

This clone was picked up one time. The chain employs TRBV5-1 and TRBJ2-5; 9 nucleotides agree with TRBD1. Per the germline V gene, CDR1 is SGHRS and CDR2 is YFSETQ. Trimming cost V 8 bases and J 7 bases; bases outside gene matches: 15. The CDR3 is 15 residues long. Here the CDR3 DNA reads TGCGCCAGTACTGTTGACAGGGGGGGTCTTGGGACCCAGTACTTC. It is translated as CASTVDRGGLGTQYF.

Here the CDR3 reads CASSLQILSEQYF. Written as DNA, the CDR3 is TGTGCCAGCAGCTTGCAAATCCTATCCGAGCAGTACTTC. The genes are TRBV5-8 and TRBJ2-7; no reliable D call. The CDR3 is made up of 13 amino acids. Trimming took 1 base from V and 6 from J, leaving 11 bases between them. Looked up from germline, CDR1 is SGHTS and CDR2 is YDEGEE.

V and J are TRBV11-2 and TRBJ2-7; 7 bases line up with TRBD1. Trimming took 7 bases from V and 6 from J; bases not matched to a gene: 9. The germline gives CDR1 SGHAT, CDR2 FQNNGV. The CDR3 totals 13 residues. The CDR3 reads CASNPQGWVEQYF. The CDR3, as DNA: TGTGCCAGCAACCCACAGGGGTGGGTCGAGCAGTACTTC.

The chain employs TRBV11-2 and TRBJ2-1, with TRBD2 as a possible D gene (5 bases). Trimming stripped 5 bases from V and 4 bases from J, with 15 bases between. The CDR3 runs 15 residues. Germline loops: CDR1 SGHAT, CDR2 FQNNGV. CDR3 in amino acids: CASSRLSGGYNEQFF. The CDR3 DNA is TGTGCCAGCAGCCGACTAAGTGGTGGTTACAATGAGCAGTTCTTC.

CDR3 protein: CAWSYTGSGELFF. As DNA, the CDR3 is TGTGCCTGGAGCTATACAGGGTCCGGGGAGCTGTTTTTT. This chain links TRBV30 with TRBJ2-2, with D perhaps TRBD1 (6 bases). Germline-derived CDR1 and CDR2 are GTSNPN and SVGIG (reference sequence). The CDR3 is 13 residues long. V dropped 3 bases and J dropped 6 bases, with 11 bases sitting between them.

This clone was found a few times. The CDR3 loop reads CAGRGPPNYGYTF. The CDR3 DNA sequence: TGTGCCGGCCGGGGTCCACCTAACTATGGCTACACCTTC. V gene TRBV30 combines with J gene TRBJ1-2; D is unresolved. The V end lost 8 bases, the J end lost 0 bases, and 13 bases lay between the germline ends. The CDR3 is 13 residues long. Germline loops: CDR1 GTSNPN, CDR2 SVGIG (reference sequence).

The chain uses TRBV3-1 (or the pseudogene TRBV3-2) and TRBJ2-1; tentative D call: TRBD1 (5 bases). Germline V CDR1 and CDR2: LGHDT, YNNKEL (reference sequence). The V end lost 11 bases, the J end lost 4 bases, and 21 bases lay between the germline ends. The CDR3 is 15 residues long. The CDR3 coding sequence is TGTGCCTCAGGGCAGGCGGATACTTTTTACAATGAGCAGTTCTTC. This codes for CASGQADTFYNEQFF.

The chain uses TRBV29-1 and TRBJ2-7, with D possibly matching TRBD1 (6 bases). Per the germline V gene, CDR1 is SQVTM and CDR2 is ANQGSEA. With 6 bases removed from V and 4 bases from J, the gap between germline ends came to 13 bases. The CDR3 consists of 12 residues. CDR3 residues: CSVRDTGYEQYF. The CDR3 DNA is TGCAGCGTACGGGACACAGGATACGAGCAGTACTTC.

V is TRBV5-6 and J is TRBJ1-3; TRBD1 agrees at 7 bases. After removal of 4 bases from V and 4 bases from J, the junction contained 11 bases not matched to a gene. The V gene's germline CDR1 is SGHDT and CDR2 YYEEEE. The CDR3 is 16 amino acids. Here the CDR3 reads CASSTRQGSVGNTIYF. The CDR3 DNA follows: TGTGCCAGCAGCACCCGACAGGGCTCGGTGGGAAACACCATATATTTT.

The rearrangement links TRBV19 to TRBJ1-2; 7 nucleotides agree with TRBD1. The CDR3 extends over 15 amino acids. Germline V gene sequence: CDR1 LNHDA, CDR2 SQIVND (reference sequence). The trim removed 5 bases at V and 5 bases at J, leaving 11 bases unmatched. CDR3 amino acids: CASSVPGQFIYGYTF. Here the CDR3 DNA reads TGTGCCAGTAGTGTCCCGGGACAGTTCATTTATGGCTACACCTTC.

For the CDR3, the DNA is TGCGCCAGCAGCTTGCGACAGGACGAGCAGTACTTC. It yields the protein CASSLRQDEQYF. The chain couples TRBV5-1 to TRBJ2-7, with TRBD1 as a possible D gene (6 bases). Germline values: CDR1 SGHRS, CDR2 YFSETQ. The CDR3 totals 12 residues. Trimming pared 1 base from V and 5 bases from J, leaving 7 bases between.

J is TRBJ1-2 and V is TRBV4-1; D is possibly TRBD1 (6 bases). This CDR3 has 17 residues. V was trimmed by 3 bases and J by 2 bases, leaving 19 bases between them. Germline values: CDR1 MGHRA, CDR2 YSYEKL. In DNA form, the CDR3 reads TGCGCCAGCAGCCACATATTGCAGGGGAGAAAAAACTATGGCTACACCTTC. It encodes CASSHILQGRKNYGYTF.

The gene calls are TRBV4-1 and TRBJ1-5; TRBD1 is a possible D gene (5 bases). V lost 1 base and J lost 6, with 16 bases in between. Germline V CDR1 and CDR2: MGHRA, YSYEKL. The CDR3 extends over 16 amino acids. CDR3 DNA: TGCGCCAGCAGCCAAGTTTCGCAGGGAGCGGGTCAGCCCCAGCATTTT. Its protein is CASSQVSQGAGQPQHF.

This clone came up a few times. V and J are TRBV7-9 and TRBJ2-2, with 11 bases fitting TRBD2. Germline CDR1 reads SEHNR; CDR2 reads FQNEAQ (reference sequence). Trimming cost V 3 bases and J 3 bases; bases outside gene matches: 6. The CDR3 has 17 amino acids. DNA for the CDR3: TGTGCCAGCAGCTTGCTAGCGGGGGGAACGTACACCGGGGAGCTGTTTTTT. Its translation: CASSLLAGGTYTGELFF. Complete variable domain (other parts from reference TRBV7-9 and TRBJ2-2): DTGVSQNPRHKITKRGQNVTFRCDPISEHNRLYWYRQTLGQGPEFLTYFQNEAQLEKSRLLSDRFSAERPKGSFSTLEIQRTEQGDSAMYLCASSLLAGGTYTGELFFGEGSRLTVL.

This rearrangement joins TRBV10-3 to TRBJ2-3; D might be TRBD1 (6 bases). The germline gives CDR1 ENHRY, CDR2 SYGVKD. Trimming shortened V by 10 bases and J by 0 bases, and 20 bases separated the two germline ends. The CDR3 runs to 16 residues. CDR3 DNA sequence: TGTGCCAGCAGGGGCAAGGCAGAAGTTAGCACAGATACGCAGTATTTT. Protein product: CASRGKAEVSTDTQYF.

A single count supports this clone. The CDR3 here is CAGGVNTQYF. DNA for the CDR3: TGTGCCGGAGGGGTGAATACGCAGTATTTT. The chain employs TRBV30 and TRBJ2-3; weak D call: TRBD2 (6 bases). The V gene lost 8 bases and the J gene lost 7 bases, with 10 bases spanning the gap. CDR3 length equals 10 residues. From germline, CDR1 is GTSNPN and CDR2 SVGIG (reference sequence).